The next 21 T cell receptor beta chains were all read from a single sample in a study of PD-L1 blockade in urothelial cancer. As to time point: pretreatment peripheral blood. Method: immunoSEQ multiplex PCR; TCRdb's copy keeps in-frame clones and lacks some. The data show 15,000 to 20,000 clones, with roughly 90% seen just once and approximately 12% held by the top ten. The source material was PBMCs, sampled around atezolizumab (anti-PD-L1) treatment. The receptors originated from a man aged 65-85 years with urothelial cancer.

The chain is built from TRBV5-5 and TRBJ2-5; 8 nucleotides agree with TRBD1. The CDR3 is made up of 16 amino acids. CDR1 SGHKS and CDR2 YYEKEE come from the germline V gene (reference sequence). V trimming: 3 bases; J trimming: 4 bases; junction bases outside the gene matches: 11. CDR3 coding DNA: TGTGCCAGCAGCTGGGATGAACAGGGGGTAGTAGAGACCCAGTACTTC. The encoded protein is CASSWDEQGVVETQYF.

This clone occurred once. The CDR3 reads CASSKAAATNEKLFF. In DNA, the CDR3 is TGTGCCAGTAGTAAGGCGGCGGCAACTAATGAAAAACTGTTTTTT. This rearrangement joins TRBV19 to TRBJ1-4, with D uncertain. The V end lost 4 bases, the J end lost 0 bases, and 9 bases lay between the germline ends. The CDR3 extends over 15 amino acids. The germline V gene has CDR1 LNHDA and CDR2 SQIVND (reference sequence).

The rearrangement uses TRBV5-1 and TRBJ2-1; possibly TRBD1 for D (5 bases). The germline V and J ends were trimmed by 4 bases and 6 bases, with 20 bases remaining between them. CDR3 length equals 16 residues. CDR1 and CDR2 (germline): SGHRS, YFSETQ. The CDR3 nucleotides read TGCGCCAGCAGCAGAGAACGACAGTCCTCGGGCAATGAGCAGTTCTTC. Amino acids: CASSRERQSSGNEQFF. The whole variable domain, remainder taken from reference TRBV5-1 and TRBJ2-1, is KAGVTQTPRYLIKTRGQQVTLSCSPISGHRSVSWYQQTPGQGLQFLFEYFSETQRNKGNFPGRFSGRQFSNSRSEMNVSTLELGDSALYLCASSRERQSSGNEQFFGPGTRLTVL.

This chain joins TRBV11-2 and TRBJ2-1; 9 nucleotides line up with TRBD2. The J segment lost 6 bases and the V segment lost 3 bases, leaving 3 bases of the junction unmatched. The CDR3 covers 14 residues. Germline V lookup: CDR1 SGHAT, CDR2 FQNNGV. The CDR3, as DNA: TGTGCCAGCAGCTTTAGCGGGGGACTCAATGAGCAGTTCTTC. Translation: CASSFSGGLNEQFF.

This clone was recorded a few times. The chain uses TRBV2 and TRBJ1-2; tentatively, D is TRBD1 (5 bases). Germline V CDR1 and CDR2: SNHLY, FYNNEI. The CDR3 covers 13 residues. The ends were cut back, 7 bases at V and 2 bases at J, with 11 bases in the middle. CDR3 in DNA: TGTGCCAGCAAAGGGAACAGGAACTATGGCTACACCTTC. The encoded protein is CASKGNRNYGYTF.

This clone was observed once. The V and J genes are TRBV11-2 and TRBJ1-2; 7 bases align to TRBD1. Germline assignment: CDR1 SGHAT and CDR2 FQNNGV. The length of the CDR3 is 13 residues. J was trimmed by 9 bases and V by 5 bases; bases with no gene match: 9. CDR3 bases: TGTGCCAGCAGCCCAAGCCGGGACAGAAGCTACACCTTC. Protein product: CASSPSRDRSYTF.

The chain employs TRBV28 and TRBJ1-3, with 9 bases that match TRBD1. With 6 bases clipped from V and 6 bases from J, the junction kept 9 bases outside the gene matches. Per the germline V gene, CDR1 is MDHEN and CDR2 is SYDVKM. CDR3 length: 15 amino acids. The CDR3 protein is CASRPRDRVVNTIYF. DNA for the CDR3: TGTGCCAGCAGACCCCGGGACAGGGTTGTAAACACCATATATTTT.

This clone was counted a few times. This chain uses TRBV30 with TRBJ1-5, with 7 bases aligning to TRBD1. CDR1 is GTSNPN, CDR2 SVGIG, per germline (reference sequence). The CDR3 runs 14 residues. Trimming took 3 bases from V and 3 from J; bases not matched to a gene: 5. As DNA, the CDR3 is TGTGCCTGGAGCGCCCAGGGGGTCAATCAGCCCCAGCATTTT. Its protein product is CAWSAQGVNQPQHF.

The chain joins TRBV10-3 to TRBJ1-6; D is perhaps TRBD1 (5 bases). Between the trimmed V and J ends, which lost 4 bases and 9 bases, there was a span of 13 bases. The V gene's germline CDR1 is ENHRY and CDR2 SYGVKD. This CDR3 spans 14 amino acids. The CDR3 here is CAISGAGSGSPLHF. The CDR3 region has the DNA TGTGCCATCAGTGGTGCAGGGTCGGGTTCACCCCTCCACTTT.

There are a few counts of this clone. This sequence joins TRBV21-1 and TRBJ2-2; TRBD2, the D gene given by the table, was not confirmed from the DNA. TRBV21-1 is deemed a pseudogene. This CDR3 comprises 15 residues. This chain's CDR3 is CASSKPGLAAGELFF. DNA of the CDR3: TGTGCCAGCAGCAAGCCAGGACTAGCGGCCGGGGAGCTGTTTTTT.

CDR3 amino acids: CASSSRGAGEYYGYTF. The CDR3 DNA reads TGTGCCAGCAGCTCACGGGGAGCAGGGGAGTACTATGGCTACACCTTC. This chain links TRBV5-4 with TRBJ1-2; D perhaps matches TRBD1 (6 bases). V lost 3 bases to trimming and J lost 3 bases, with 18 bases between them. The CDR3 totals 16 residues. The germline V gene encodes CDR1 SGHNT and CDR2 YYREEE (reference sequence). Together with reference TRBV5-4 and TRBJ1-2, the CDR3 gives the full variable domain: ETGVTQSPTHLIKTRGQQVTLRCSSQSGHNTVSWYQQALGQGPQFIFQYYREEENGRGNFPPRFSGLQFPNYSSELNVNALELDDSALYLCASSSRGAGEYYGYTFGSGTRLTVV.

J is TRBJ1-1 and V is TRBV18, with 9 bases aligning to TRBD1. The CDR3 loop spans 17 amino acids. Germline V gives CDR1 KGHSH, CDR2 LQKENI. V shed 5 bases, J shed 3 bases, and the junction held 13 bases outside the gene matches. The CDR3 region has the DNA TGTGCCAGCTCAGAACAGGGGGCGAGTTGGAGGTACACTGAAGCTTTCTTT. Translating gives CASSEQGASWRYTEAFF.

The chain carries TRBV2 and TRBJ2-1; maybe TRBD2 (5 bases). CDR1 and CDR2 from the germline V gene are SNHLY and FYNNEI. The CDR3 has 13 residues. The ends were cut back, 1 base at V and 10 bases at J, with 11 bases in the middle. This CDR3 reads CASSEGLAPEQFF. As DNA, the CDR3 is TGTGCCAGCAGTGAAGGGCTAGCACCCGAGCAGTTCTTC.

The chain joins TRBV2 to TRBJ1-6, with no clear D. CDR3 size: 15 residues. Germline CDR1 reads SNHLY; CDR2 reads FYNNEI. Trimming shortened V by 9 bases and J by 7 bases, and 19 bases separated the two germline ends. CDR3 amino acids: CASHRRAEINSPLHF. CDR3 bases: TGTGCCAGTCATAGGAGGGCCGAGATAAATTCACCCCTCCACTTT.

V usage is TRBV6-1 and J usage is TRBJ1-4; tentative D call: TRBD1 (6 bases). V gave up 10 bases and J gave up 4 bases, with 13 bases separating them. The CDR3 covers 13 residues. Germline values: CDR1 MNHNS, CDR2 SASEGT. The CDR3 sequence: CATRTVNNEKLFF. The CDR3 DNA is TGTGCCACCCGGACAGTGAATAATGAAAAACTGTTTTTT.

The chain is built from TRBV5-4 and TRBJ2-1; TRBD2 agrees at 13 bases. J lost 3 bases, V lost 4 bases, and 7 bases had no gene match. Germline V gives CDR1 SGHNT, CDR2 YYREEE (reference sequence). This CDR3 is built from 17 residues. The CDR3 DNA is TGTGCCAGCAGCGGGACTAGCGGGGCCCTACTCTACAATGAGCAGTTCTTC. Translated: CASSGTSGALLYNEQFF.

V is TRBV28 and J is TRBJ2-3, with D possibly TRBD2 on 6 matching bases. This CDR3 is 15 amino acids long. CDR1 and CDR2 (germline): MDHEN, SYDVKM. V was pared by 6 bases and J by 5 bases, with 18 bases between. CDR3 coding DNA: TGTGCCAGCAGCCTCAGCCCAGCGGGCGGAGATACGCAGTATTTT. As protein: CASSLSPAGGDTQYF.

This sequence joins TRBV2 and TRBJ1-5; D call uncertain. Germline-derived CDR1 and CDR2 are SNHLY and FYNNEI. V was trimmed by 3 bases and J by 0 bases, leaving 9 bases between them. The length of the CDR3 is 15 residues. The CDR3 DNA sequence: TGTGCCAGCAGTGAGTTACAGTATAGCAATCAGCCCCAGCATTTT. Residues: CASSELQYSNQPQHF.

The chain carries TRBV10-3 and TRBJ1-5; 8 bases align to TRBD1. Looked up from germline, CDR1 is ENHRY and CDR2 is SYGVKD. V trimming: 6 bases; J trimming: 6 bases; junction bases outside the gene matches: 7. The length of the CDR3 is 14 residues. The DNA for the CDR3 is TGTGCCATCAGCGGGCAGGGGGCAAGTCAGCCCCAGCATTTT. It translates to CAISGQGASQPQHF.

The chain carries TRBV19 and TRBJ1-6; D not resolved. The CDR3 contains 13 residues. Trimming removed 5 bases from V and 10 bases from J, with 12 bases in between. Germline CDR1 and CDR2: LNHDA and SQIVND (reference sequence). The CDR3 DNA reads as TGTGCCAGTAGTCCGGCAGCGGACTCACCCCTCCACTTT. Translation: CASSPAADSPLHF.

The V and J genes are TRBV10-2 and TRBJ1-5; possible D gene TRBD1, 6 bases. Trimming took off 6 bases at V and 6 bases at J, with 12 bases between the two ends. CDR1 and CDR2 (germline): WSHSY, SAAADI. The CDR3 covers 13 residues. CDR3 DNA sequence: TGCGCCAGCAGACGACAGGTCGGTCAGCCCCAGCATTTT. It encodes CASRRQVGQPQHF.